This passage covers 22 T cell receptor beta chains from one sample sequenced in a study of T cells in Graves' hyperthyroidism and ophthalmopathy. TCR beta CDR3 regions were amplified from RNA. During a first-round RT-PCR of the TCR CDR3, the HTBI primer set was used. MiXCR was run by TCRdb on the multiplex PCR reads, yielding one entry per CDR3 protein. Here the sample spans about 760,000 distinct CDR3 sequences, over 35% being singletons. The sample taken for sequencing was blood. These receptors all come from a woman between 40 and 50 years old with Graves' hyperthyroidism.

This clonotype was detected ten times or more. The chain combines TRBV14 with TRBJ2-7; no reliable D call. Per germline, CDR1 SGHDN and CDR2 FVKESK. The CDR3 extends over 12 amino acids. Trimming pared 5 bases from V and 2 bases from J, leaving 7 bases between. The CDR3 nucleotides are TGTGCCAGCAGCACGTTGGCCTACGAGCAGTACTTC. Its protein product is CASSTLAYEQYF.

About this clonotype itself: The CDR3 end shows no conserved phenylalanine or tryptophan, and so a read error is likely. It is unclear where the CDR3 begins or ends on the DNA, so no DNA is shown, and the CDR3 is as TCRdb lists it. This chain uses TRBV29-1 with TRBJ2-5; TRBD1, as called in the table, went unchecked against the DNA. Germline V CDR1 and CDR2: SQVTM, ANQGSEA. 14 amino acids form the CDR3, both terminal residues included. CDR3 in amino acids: CSVGLDSYGYTFGS.

This chain joins TRBV20-1 and TRBJ2-7, with 10 bases fitting TRBD2. Germline CDR1 DFQATT, CDR2 SNEGSKA (reference sequence). The CDR3 extends over 15 amino acids. V lost 1 base, J lost 2 bases, and 5 bases stayed unmatched. The CDR3 reads CSARGILAGTYEQYF. CDR3 nucleotide sequence: TGCAGTGCTAGAGGTATACTAGCGGGGACCTACGAGCAGTACTTC.

This clonotype was observed at least ten times. The chain uses TRBV2 and TRBJ2-7, with unresolved D. This CDR3 has 13 residues. Trimming took 7 bases from V and 0 from J, leaving 10 bases between them. The V gene's germline CDR1 is SNHLY and CDR2 FYNNEI. CDR3 amino acids: CASTFVSSYEQYF. DNA for the CDR3: TGTGCCAGCACCTTCGTGAGCTCCTACGAGCAGTACTTC. Drawing the rest from reference TRBV2 and TRBJ2-7, the complete variable domain is EPEVTQTPSHQVTQMGQEVILRCVPISNHLYFYWYRQILGQKVEFLVSFYNNEISEKSEIFDDQFSVERPDGSNFTLKIRSTKLEDSAMYFCASTFVSSYEQYFGPGTRLTVT.

This clonotype was observed at least ten times. This chain connects TRBV6-1 to TRBJ1-6; D gene unclear. Deletions cut 5 bases from V and 9 bases from J, with 20 bases between. CDR3 length: 16 residues. The germline gives CDR1 MNHNS, CDR2 SASEGT. The CDR3 DNA follows: TGTGCCAGCAGTAGAGGTCTCGACGTGGACGGTTCACCCCTCCACTTT. It codes for CASSRGLDVDGSPLHF.

This clonotype was picked up a small number of times. The chain carries TRBV7-2 and TRBJ1-2; D gene ambiguous. The CDR3 consists of 16 residues. The germline V and J ends were trimmed by 5 bases and 6 bases, with 22 bases remaining between them. Germline V gives CDR1 SGHTA, CDR2 FQGNSA. The CDR3 spells CASSPTVLGPLDGYTF. CDR3 DNA: TGTGCCAGCAGCCCGACCGTTCTCGGGCCCCTTGATGGCTACACCTTC.

The V and J genes are TRBV7-8 and TRBJ2-7; 10 positions agree with TRBD2. J lost 2 bases, V lost 5 bases, and 9 bases had no gene match. Germline V lookup: CDR1 SGHVS, CDR2 FQNEAQ. The CDR3 is made up of 16 amino acids. CDR3: CASSQFRTSGPYEQYF. The CDR3 DNA follows: TGTGCCAGCAGCCAATTCCGGACTAGCGGCCCCTACGAGCAGTACTTC. The full variable domain, with the rest looked up from reference TRBV7-8 and TRBJ2-7, is GAGVSQSPRYKVAKRGQDVALRCDPISGHVSLFWYQQALGQGPEFLTYFQNEAQLDKSGLPSDRFFAERPEGSVSTLKIQRTQQEDSAVYLCASSQFRTSGPYEQYFGPGTRLTVT.

This clonotype was counted once. In DNA form, the CDR3 reads TGTGCCAGCAGCTTATTAGACCCCAACGAGCAGTACTTC. Amino acids: CASSLLDPNEQYF. V and J are TRBV7-9 and TRBJ2-7; D unresolved. The germline CDR1 and CDR2 sequences are SEHNR and FQNEAQ (reference sequence). This CDR3 comprises 13 residues. V lost 2 bases and J lost 5, with 10 bases in between.

Only a few counts were recorded for this clonotype. This sequence joins TRBV20-1 and TRBJ1-2, with D tentatively TRBD1 (6 bases). CDR1 and CDR2 from the germline V gene are DFQATT and SNEGSKA (reference sequence). Deletions cut 0 bases from V and 6 bases from J, with 14 bases between. This CDR3 has 14 amino acids. Here the CDR3 DNA reads TGCAGTGCTAGAGATCAAGGCCCAGGGGATGGCTACACCTTC. This codes for CSARDQGPGDGYTF.

This clonotype occurred a few times. This chain connects TRBV15 to TRBJ2-5, with D tentatively TRBD1 or TRBD2 (7 bases each). Looked up from germline, CDR1 is LNHNV and CDR2 is YYDKDF (reference sequence). This CDR3 has 14 amino acids. V was trimmed by 1 base and J by 9 bases, leaving 15 bases between them. The CDR3 DNA reads as TGTGCCACCAGCAGAGTAGGGGGGGGACAGCCCCAGTACTTC. This gives the protein CATSRVGGGQPQYF. Filled out from reference TRBV15 and TRBJ2-5, the complete variable domain reads DAMVIQNPRYQVTQFGKPVTLSCSQTLNHNVMYWYQQKSSQAPKLLFHYYDKDFNNEADTPDNFQSRRPNTSFCFLDIRSPGLGDTAMYLCATSRVGGGQPQYFGPGTRLLVL.

A few counts support this clonotype. Given a much more abundant clone one base away, this may be a read error. V and J are TRBV9 and TRBJ1-2; 9 positions agree with TRBD1. The V gene's germline CDR1 is SGDLS and CDR2 YYNGEE. The CDR3 length is 15 residues. V shed 3 bases, J shed 4 bases, and the junction held 7 bases outside the gene matches. The CDR3: CASSGAMTGGYGYTF. DNA for the CDR3: TGTGCCAGCAGCGGAGCGATGACAGGGGGCTATGGCTACACCTTC.

Points on this clonotype: Being one base from a much bigger clone, this may be a read error. The chain joins TRBV10-3 to TRBJ2-7, with D perhaps being TRBD1 or TRBD2 (5 bases each). The CDR3 extends over 15 amino acids. CDR1 and CDR2 from the germline V gene are ENHRY and SYGVKD. The CDR3 region has the DNA TGTGCCATCAGTGCTGTGGGACCCGGGTTTGGGGAGCAGCACTTC. Translating gives CAISAVGPGFGEQHF.

This clonotype occurred once. The chain carries TRBV20-1 and TRBJ2-5; TRBD2 aligns across 11 bases. V dropped 3 bases and J dropped 4; count of bases not matched to a gene: 10. The CDR3 loop spans 16 amino acids. CDR1 DFQATT and CDR2 SNEGSKA come from the germline V gene (reference sequence). CDR3 loop: CSARSLAGGQRETQYF. Written as DNA, the CDR3 is TGCAGTGCTAGGTCCCTAGCGGGGGGCCAACGAGAGACCCAGTACTTC.

This clonotype was counted at least ten times. V gene TRBV20-1 combines with J gene TRBJ1-6, with D hard to call. Trimming shortened V by 2 bases and J by 5 bases, and 13 bases separated the two germline ends. Germline-derived CDR1 and CDR2 are DFQATT and SNEGSKA (reference sequence). This CDR3 spans 15 amino acids. The CDR3 here is CSARSSWQDNSPLHF. DNA of the CDR3: TGCAGTGCTAGATCGTCCTGGCAGGATAATTCACCCCTCCACTTT.

This sequence joins TRBV2 and TRBJ2-7, with a weak D call TRBD2 (5 bases). Germline CDR1 and CDR2: SNHLY and FYNNEI. The length of the CDR3 is 18 residues. V lost 7 bases and J 0 bases, leaving 25 bases between the germline ends. DNA for the CDR3: TGTGCCAGCATCCTCACGGGGAAAGGGCGGCCTAACTCCTACGAGCAGTACTTC. Protein sequence: CASILTGKGRPNSYEQYF.

The chain employs TRBV4-1 and TRBJ1-1; weak D call: TRBD1 (6 bases). Trimming stripped 4 bases from V and 3 bases from J, with 24 bases between. CDR3 length: 18 amino acids. Germline V CDR1 and CDR2: MGHRA, YSYEKL. This chain's CDR3 is CASSPEDGQSWGYTEAFF. The CDR3 DNA follows: TGCGCCAGCAGCCCAGAGGATGGACAGTCCTGGGGGTACACTGAAGCTTTCTTT.

This clonotype was observed a handful of times. The chain links TRBV10-3 to TRBJ1-5, with TRBD1 matching over 7 bases. The germline CDR1 and CDR2 sequences are ENHRY and SYGVKD. The CDR3 covers 12 residues. V was clipped by 6 bases and J by 8 bases; unmatched bases: 4. The CDR3 here is CAIRQGSEPQHF. Here the CDR3 DNA reads TGTGCCATCAGACAGGGGTCCGAGCCCCAGCATTTT.

This clonotype was seen more than once but under ten times. V and J are TRBV19 and TRBJ1-1; tentatively, D is TRBD1 (5 bases). Trimming took 3 bases from V and 4 from J, leaving 12 bases between them. Germline lookup yields CDR1 LNHDA and CDR2 SQIVND (reference sequence). The CDR3 contains 14 residues. The CDR3 DNA reads as TGTGCCAGTAGTATTCCAGGGCTGGTCACTGAAGCTTTCTTT. This encodes CASSIPGLVTEAFF.

A few counts support this clonotype. The chain uses TRBV4-3 and TRBJ1-2; 7 bases match TRBD1. CDR3 length equals 15 residues. CDR1 is LGHNA, CDR2 YSLEER, per germline. V gave up 0 bases and J gave up 7 bases; unmatched junction bases: 8. The CDR3 DNA reads as TGCGCCAGCAGCCAAGAGGTGGGACAGATCAGTGGCTACACCTTC. As protein: CASSQEVGQISGYTF.

Ten or more counts support this clonotype. The rearrangement uses TRBV7-2 and TRBJ1-3; D gene uncertain. V dropped 3 bases and J dropped 2 bases, with 8 bases sitting between them. There are 14 residues in the CDR3. CDR1 and CDR2 (germline): SGHTA, FQGNSA. Here the CDR3 DNA reads TGTGCCAGCAGCTTCAATTCCCCTGGAAACACCATATATTTT. It codes for CASSFNSPGNTIYF.

This clonotype was detected a few times. This sequence joins TRBV4-1 and TRBJ1-2; 7 bases map to TRBD1. V was pared by 3 bases and J by 6 bases, with 4 bases of the junction left unmatched. The CDR3 covers 13 residues. The germline CDR1 and CDR2 sequences are MGHRA and YSYEKL. Here the CDR3 reads CASSHADRDGYTF. In DNA, the CDR3 is TGCGCCAGCAGCCATGCCGACAGGGATGGCTACACCTTC.

This chain joins TRBV20-1 and TRBJ1-2, with 9 bases aligning to TRBD1. CDR1 is DFQATT, CDR2 SNEGSKA, per germline (reference sequence). Trimming removed 6 bases from V and 8 bases from J; junction bases left unmatched: 7. The CDR3 runs to 12 residues. For the CDR3, the DNA is TGCAGTGCGATGGGACAGGGACCGGGCTACACCTTC. Its translation: CSAMGQGPGYTF.